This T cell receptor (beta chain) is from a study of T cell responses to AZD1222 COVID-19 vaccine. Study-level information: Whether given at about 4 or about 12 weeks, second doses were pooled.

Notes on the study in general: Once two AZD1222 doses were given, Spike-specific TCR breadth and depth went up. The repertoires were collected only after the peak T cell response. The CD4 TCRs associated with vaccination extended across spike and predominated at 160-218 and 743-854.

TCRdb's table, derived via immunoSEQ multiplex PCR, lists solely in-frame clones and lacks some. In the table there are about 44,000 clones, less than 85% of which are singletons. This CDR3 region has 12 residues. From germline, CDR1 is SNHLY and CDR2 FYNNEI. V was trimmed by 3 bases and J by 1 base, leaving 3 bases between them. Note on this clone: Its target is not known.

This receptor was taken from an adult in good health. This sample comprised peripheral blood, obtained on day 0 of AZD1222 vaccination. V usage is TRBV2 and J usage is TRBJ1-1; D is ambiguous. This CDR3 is CASSEWNTEAFF. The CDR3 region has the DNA TGTGCCAGCAGTGAGTGGAACACTGAAGCTTTCTTT. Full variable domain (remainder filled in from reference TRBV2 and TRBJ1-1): EPEVTQTPSHQVTQMGQEVILRCVPISNHLYFYWYRQILGQKVEFLVSFYNNEISEKSEIFDDQFSVERPDGSNFTLKIRSTKLEDSAMYFCASSEWNTEAFFGQGTRLTVV.